These T cell receptor beta chains were read from a single sample in a study of cytomegalovirus exposure and HLA in healthy donors. This table comes from immunoSEQ multiplex PCR, and its TCRdb copy is limited to in-frame clones, with some not included. Altogether some 140,000 clones are present, less than 85% being singletons, with the ten largest covering approximately 4%. The sample comprised PBMCs. The receptor source for this set is a man aged 18-30 years in good health and CMV-seropositive. Each CDR3 is given with its conserved first and last residue. D genes are given only for firm matches. Part of the rows lack a size; the others show once, few, many or a class for expanded clones.

j_call,v_call,d_call,clone_size,cdr3_aa,cdr3_nt
TRBJ2-7,TRBV4-3,TRBD1,-,CASSPGTGGDWRYF,TGCGCCAGCAGCCCCGGGACAGGGGGTGATTGGCGGTACTTC
TRBJ2-1,TRBV2,TRBD2,-,CASSLSGLTLFF,TGTGCCAGCAGTCTTAGCGGGCTCACCCTATTCTTC
TRBJ2-6,TRBV6-5,TRBD1,-,CASSRDRVFGVLTF,TGTGCCAGCAGTCGGGACAGGGTTTTCGGCGTCCTGACTTTC
TRBJ2-1,TRBV6-6,TRBD2,-,CASSPPGLADAREQFF,TGTGCCAGCAGTCCCCCCGGACTAGCGGACGCCCGTGAGCAGTTCTTC
TRBJ1-5,TRBV5-4,-,-,CASSSGRGNQPQHF,TGTGCCAGCAGCTCCGGGAGAGGAAATCAGCCCCAGCATTTT
TRBJ2-1,TRBV27,TRBD2,-,CASSPLAGGNEQFF,TGTGCCAGCAGTCCACTAGCGGGAGGCAATGAGCAGTTCTTC
TRBJ1-4,TRBV2,TRBD1,-,CASRYQGAVNEKLFF,TGTGCCAGCAGATATCAGGGGGCCGTTAATGAAAAACTGTTTTTT
TRBJ1-5,TRBV28,TRBD1,-,CASSETGGQPQHF,TGTGCCAGCAGTGAAACAGGGGGTCAGCCCCAGCATTTT
TRBJ1-1,TRBV18,TRBD1,few,CASSHRITGADTEAFF,TGTGCCAGCTCGCACCGGATAACAGGGGCCGACACTGAAGCTTTCTTT
TRBJ2-2,TRBV5-4,-,-,CASSRALGDTGELFF,TGTGCCAGCTCCAGGGCCCTAGGGGACACCGGGGAGCTGTTTTTT
TRBJ2-3,TRBV27,-,few,CASSWRRDSTDTQYF,TGTGCCAGCAGTTGGCGGAGGGACAGCACAGATACGCAGTATTTT
TRBJ1-5,TRBV7-2,TRBD1,-,CASSFFVRTGGDQPQHF,TGTGCCAGCAGCTTTTTCGTACGGACAGGGGGCGATCAGCCCCAGCATTTT
TRBJ2-3,TRBV15,-,-,CATSRVRVADTQYF,TGTGCCACCAGCAGAGTCAGGGTGGCAGATACGCAGTATTTT
TRBJ2-3,TRBV13,TRBD2,-,CASSLSGLAYTDTQYF,TGTGCCAGCAGCTTATCGGGACTAGCGTACACAGATACGCAGTATTTT
TRBJ2-7,TRBV27,TRBD2,-,CASSPVFGREAYEQYF,TGTGCCAGCAGTCCGGTTTTTGGGAGGGAGGCCTATGAGCAGTACTTC
TRBJ1-3,TRBV5-1,-,-,CASSPQGPGNTIYF,TGCGCCAGCAGCCCCCAGGGTCCTGGAAACACCATATATTTT
TRBJ2-1,TRBV28,TRBD1,-,CASSLRRSGGFYNEQFF,TGTGCCAGCAGTTTACGAAGGTCAGGGGGCTTCTACAATGAGCAGTTCTTC
TRBJ1-1,TRBV10-3,-,-,CAISGSGHENTEAFF,TGTGCCATCAGTGGAAGTGGACACGAGAACACTGAAGCTTTCTTT
TRBJ1-1,TRBV23-1,-,-,CASSPMGDGNLTTEAFF,TGCGCCAGCAGTCCCATGGGCGACGGTAACTTAACCACTGAAGCTTTCTTT
TRBJ2-7,TRBV5-1,TRBD1,-,CASSRAGGEQYF,TGCGCCAGCAGCAGAGCAGGGGGCGAGCAGTACTTC
TRBJ1-2,TRBV29-1,-,-,CSVGGLSGYTF,TGCAGCGTTGGGGGGCTCTCTGGCTACACCTTC
TRBJ1-3,TRBV30,TRBD1,-,CAWSVRRGRAGNTIYF,TGTGCCTGGAGTGTAAGGAGGGGGCGGGCTGGAAACACCATATATTTT
TRBJ1-1,TRBV10-1,TRBD1,once,CASKGTGVTEAFF,TGCGCCAGCAAAGGGACAGGGGTGACTGAAGCTTTCTTT
TRBJ1-6,TRBV15,-,few,CATSPLDTKGSPLHF,TGTGCCACCAGCCCACTAGACACTAAGGGTTCACCCCTCCACTTT
TRBJ1-2,TRBV6-1,TRBD1,-,CASSGDRGLTSIGYTF,TGTGCCAGCAGTGGGGACAGGGGGCTCACGTCTATTGGCTACACCTTC
TRBJ1-2,TRBV7-9,-,-,CASSSLSGQANYGYTF,TGTGCCAGCAGCTCCCTAAGCGGTCAGGCTAACTATGGCTACACCTTC
TRBJ2-3,TRBV6-4,TRBD2,-,CASSDRGESTDTQYF,TGTGCCAGCAGTGACCGGGGGGAATCCACAGATACGCAGTATTTT
TRBJ2-4,TRBV7-9,TRBD1,few,CASSLSGQQNIQYF,TGTGCCAGCAGCTTATCGGGACAGCAAAACATTCAGTACTTC
TRBJ2-2,TRBV13,-,-,CASSFGLSSRSTGELFF,TGTGCCAGCAGCTTTGGACTGAGTTCCAGGTCCACCGGGGAGCTGTTTTTT
TRBJ1-1,TRBV19,TRBD1,-,CASRGQGGVEAFF,TGTGCCAGTAGGGGACAGGGGGGCGTTGAAGCTTTCTTT
TRBJ1-2,TRBV28,-,-,CASSTSGVGYTF,TGTGCCAGCAGTACTTCAGGGGTTGGCTACACCTTC
TRBJ1-2,TRBV7-9,-,-,CASSLNSGDDGYTF,TGTGCCAGCAGCTTAAATTCAGGGGACGATGGCTACACCTTC
TRBJ2-4,TRBV7-9,-,-,CASSLGGHPSWNIQYF,TGTGCCAGCAGCTTAGGCGGCCACCCTTCCTGGAACATTCAGTACTTC
TRBJ1-2,TRBV18,TRBD1,-,CASSTSPTGDYGYTF,TGTGCCAGCTCAACATCACCGACAGGGGACTATGGCTACACCTTC
TRBJ2-7,TRBV4-1,-,-,CASSQDVDTYEQYF,TGCGCCAGCAGCCAAGATGTTGACACCTACGAGCAGTACTTC
TRBJ1-1,TRBV9,-,-,CASSVGGRTEAFF,TGTGCCAGCAGCGTTGGAGGTCGTACCGAAGCTTTCTTT
TRBJ1-2,TRBV28,-,-,CASSLATGIKGYTF,TGTGCCAGCAGTTTAGCAACAGGGATCAAGGGCTACACCTTC
TRBJ2-7,TRBV4-1,-,few,CASSQDYPGRGEQYF,TGCGCCAGCAGCCAAGATTACCCGGGTCGAGGCGAGCAGTACTTC
TRBJ1-1,TRBV7-6,-,-,CASSEGTSLNTEAFF,TGTGCCAGCAGTGAAGGGACATCGTTGAACACTGAAGCTTTCTTT
TRBJ2-7,TRBV5-1,TRBD2,-,CASSHGTSGRIPYEQYF,TGCGCCAGCAGCCATGGGACTAGCGGGAGGATACCCTACGAGCAGTACTTC
TRBJ2-5,TRBV5-1,TRBD1,-,CASSLQGQGAETQYF,TGCGCCAGCAGCTTGCAGGGACAGGGGGCAGAGACCCAGTACTTC
TRBJ1-2,TRBV19,-,-,CASSIAVGNPNYGYTF,TGTGCCAGTAGTATAGCGGTCGGTAACCCTAACTATGGCTACACCTTC
TRBJ1-2,TRBV7-2,-,-,CASSLKRAAYGYTF,TGTGCCAGCAGCTTAAAGCGGGCTGCCTATGGCTACACCTTC
TRBJ1-5,TRBV10-2,TRBD1,-,CASRGGQNIGPQHF,TGCGCCAGCAGGGGGGGACAGAACATCGGGCCCCAGCATTTT
TRBJ2-1,TRBV15,-,-,CATSSIGQKSSYNEQFF,TGTGCCACCAGCAGTATAGGACAGAAAAGCTCCTACAATGAGCAGTTCTTC
TRBJ1-4,TRBV19,-,-,CASSATLDWNDRKLFF,TGTGCCAGTAGTGCGACCTTGGACTGGAATGATAGGAAACTGTTTTTT
TRBJ1-3,TRBV28,-,-,CASMEVAGNTIYF,TGTGCCAGCATGGAGGTTGCTGGAAACACCATATATTTT
TRBJ2-2,TRBV11-1,-,-,CASSRTDLTGELFF,TGTGCCAGCAGCCGGACAGACCTCACCGGGGAGCTGTTTTTT
TRBJ2-1,TRBV5-1,TRBD2,few,CASTPGSRGVNEQFF,TGCGCCAGCACCCCGGGGTCGCGGGGGGTTAATGAGCAGTTCTTC
TRBJ1-1,TRBV7-8,-,-,CASSSHSGTPPTEAFF,TGTGCCAGCAGCTCTCATTCCGGGACTCCCCCCACTGAAGCTTTCTTT
TRBJ2-7,TRBV29-1,TRBD1,few,CSVVDRGVGEQYF,TGCAGCGTTGTGGACAGGGGGGTTGGGGAGCAGTACTTC
TRBJ1-1,TRBV6-5,-,-,CASSYGSRATEAFF,TGTGCCAGCAGTTACGGTTCCCGCGCGACTGAAGCTTTCTTT
TRBJ1-5,TRBV18,TRBD1,-,CASSPSGGHQPQHF,TGTGCCAGCTCACCATCAGGGGGCCATCAGCCCCAGCATTTT
TRBJ2-7,TRBV7-9,TRBD2,-,CASSPRGLAGVVEQYF,TGTGCCAGCAGCCCTAGGGGGCTAGCGGGAGTTGTCGAGCAGTACTTC
TRBJ2-7,TRBV7-9,TRBD1,-,CASSLSRTGGYEQYF,TGTGCCAGCAGCTTATCGCGGACAGGGGGCTACGAGCAGTACTTC
TRBJ2-2,TRBV6-5,-,-,CASSRRGTGELFF,TGTGCCAGCAGCCGCAGGGGCACCGGGGAGCTGTTTTTT
TRBJ2-7,TRBV10-3,-,-,CAISGGGEQYF,TGTGCCATCAGCGGGGGAGGTGAGCAGTACTTC